This T cell receptor (beta chain) was profiled in a study of OX40 agonist ivuxolimab in advanced cancers. Study-wide background: An agonistic anti-OX40 (CD134) antibody, ivuxolimab, was used to treat the patients. Every 2 weeks, ivuxolimab was infused into the patients intravenously at between 0.01 and 10 mg/kg. The study's findings and limits: CD8+ T cells showed, on average, more clonal expansion than CD4+ cells.

To note about this clone: What it binds is not known.

Germline loops: CDR1 LNHDA, CDR2 SQIVND (reference sequence). Trimming removed 7 bases at V and 3 bases at J, with 15 bases between. The CDR3 runs 15 residues. Sequencing used immunoSEQ multiplex PCR; TCRdb keeps in-frame clones, though not all of them. The sample has fewer than 90,000 clones, about nine tenths seen once. The TCR originated in an adult with an advanced solid tumor such as melanoma, head and neck, liver or kidney cancer. V gene TRBV19 combines with J gene TRBJ2-2; D uncertain. The source was CD4+ or CD8+ T cells sorted from blood, collected in a trial of the OX40 agonist ivuxolimab. CDR3 DNA sequence: TGTGCCAGTACCCCCGTGGGTGTTTACACCGGGGAGCTGTTTTTT. Protein product: CASTPVGVYTGELFF.